This TCR beta chain is drawn from a study of blood T cell repertoires in COVID-19. As for the study in general: Researchers got acute and convalescent COVID-19 samples from the United States, Italy and Spain.

The table came from immunoSEQ multiplex PCR; TCRdb's copy has only in-frame clones and leaves some out. Found here are roughly 160,000 clones, 81% of them singletons; the top ten hold around 5.1%. V was pared by 0 bases and J by 4 bases, with 6 bases between. The CDR3 length is 13 residues. Germline CDR1 reads MNHEY; CDR2 reads SVGAGI. This chain links TRBV6-5 with TRBJ2-5, with a weak D call TRBD1 (5 bases). The TCR sequence derives from a middle-aged woman with acute COVID-19. Sequenced sample: PBMCs or T cells enriched from blood (not recorded which). The CDR3, as DNA: TGTGCCAGCAGTTACTCTAGGGGAGAGACCCAGTACTTC. Protein product: CASSYSRGETQYF.